This T cell receptor (beta chain) was recorded in a study of graft-versus-host responses after intestinal transplantation. Study details: Anti-thymocyte globulin served as induction for all recipients, who then took tacrolimus and steroids for 3 to 4 years.

The germline gives CDR1 SGHVS, CDR2 FQNEAQ. This CDR3 contains 17 residues. V was cut by 6 bases and J by 2 bases, with 19 bases left in between. This table comes from immunoSEQ multiplex PCR, and its TCRdb copy is limited to in-frame clones, with some not included. There are more than 100,000 clones in the sample; roughly 93% occur only once, and 1.2% lies in the top ten. Notes on the study in general: Declining HvG levels early post-transplant were linked to peak circulating GvH clone levels. The authors found GvH clones in recipient marrow, some appearing first in ileum or blood.

This clone was picked up one time. Its antigen is unknown. The clonotype was recovered from a human donor who received an intestinal transplant. This specimen was unstimulated CD8+ T cells sorted from spleen or lymph node cells, taken before intestinal transplant. The rearrangement joins TRBV7-8 to TRBJ2-2; TRBD1 is a possible D gene (5 bases). The CDR3 is CASRTTAGPSNTGELFF. The DNA for the CDR3 is TGTGCCAGCAGAACGACTGCAGGGCCCTCTAACACCGGGGAGCTGTTTTTT. The full variable domain, rest sourced from reference TRBV7-8 and TRBJ2-2, is GAGVSQSPRYKVAKRGQDVALRCDPISGHVSLFWYQQALGQGPEFLTYFQNEAQLDKSGLPSDRFFAERPEGSVSTLKIQRTQQEDSAVYLCASRTTAGPSNTGELFFGEGSRLTVL.